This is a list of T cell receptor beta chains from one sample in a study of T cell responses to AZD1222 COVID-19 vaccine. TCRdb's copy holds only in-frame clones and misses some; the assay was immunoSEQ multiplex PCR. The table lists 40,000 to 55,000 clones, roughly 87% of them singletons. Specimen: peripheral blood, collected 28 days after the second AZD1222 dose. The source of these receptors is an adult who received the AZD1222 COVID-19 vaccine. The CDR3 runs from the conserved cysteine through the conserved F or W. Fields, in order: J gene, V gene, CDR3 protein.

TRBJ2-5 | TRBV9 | CASSVEGNQETQYF
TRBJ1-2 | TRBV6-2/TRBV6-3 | CASSRTGETYGYTF
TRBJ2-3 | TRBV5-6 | CASSWMKDTQYF
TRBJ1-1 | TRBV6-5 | CASSYAKTGMNTEAFF
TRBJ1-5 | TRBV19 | CASTGTGALGFQPQHF
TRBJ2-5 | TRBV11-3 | CASGYRGETQYF
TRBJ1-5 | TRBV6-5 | CASSYSGHGNQPQHF
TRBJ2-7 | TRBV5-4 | CASSLGGRLYEQYF
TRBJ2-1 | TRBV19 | CASSPWAPGAYEQFF
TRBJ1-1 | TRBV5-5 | CASSLVQGRYTEAFF
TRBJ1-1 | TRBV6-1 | CASSENRAYTEAFF
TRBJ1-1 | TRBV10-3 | CAISEIGQGEAFF
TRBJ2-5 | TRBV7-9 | CASSLRTANQETQYF
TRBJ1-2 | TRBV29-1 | CSVSGFYGYTF
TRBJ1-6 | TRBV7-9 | CASSSPDRGRTPLHF
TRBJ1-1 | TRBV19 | CASTYGGTGVTEAFF
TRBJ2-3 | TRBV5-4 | CAIRPSGGGPDTQYF
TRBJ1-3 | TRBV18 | CASSPPGSSGNTIYF
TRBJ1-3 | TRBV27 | CASSYRTRSGNTIYF
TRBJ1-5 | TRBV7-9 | CASSFGGLSSQPQHF
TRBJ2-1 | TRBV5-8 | CASSLVGSGGPSSYNEQFF
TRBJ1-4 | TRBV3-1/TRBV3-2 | CASSLGLEKLFF